This T cell receptor (beta chain) was recovered during a study of PD-L1 blockade in urothelial cancer. Whole-study results and caveats: Patients who had durable benefit saw their tumor-associated blood clones expand more at 3 weeks.

Sequencing used immunoSEQ multiplex PCR; TCRdb keeps in-frame clones, though not all of them. The sample shows about 21,000 clones, nearly 90% of them seen only once. For this clone: Its antigen is not known.

Here the sequenced sample was PBMCs, taken around atezolizumab (anti-PD-L1) treatment. The sequence came from a woman aged 55-75 years with urothelial cancer.

CDR3 sequence: CASSQGSGKSDQGAFF. The CDR3 coding sequence is TGCGCCAGCAGCCAGGGCTCAGGTAAAAGTGATCAAGGAGCTTTCTTT. The V gene is TRBV4-3, the J gene TRBJ1-1; D gene unclear. CDR1 is LGHNA and CDR2 is YSLEER in the germline V gene. V lost 3 bases to trimming and J lost 10 bases, with 24 bases between them. The CDR3 runs to 16 residues.